The clone carrying this T cell receptor beta chain was found a few times. The antigen is unknown. This specimen comes from a study of blood T cells in healthy people across ages. Through a sample-barcoded 5' primer and a J-beta primer mix, a second PCR was run for 7 to 11 cycles. All cDNA molecules were each tagged by a template-switch adaptor with 12 random nucleotides. TCRdb reprocessed the 5' RACE reads via MiXCR and lists one record per CDR3 protein. The sample carries about 970,000 distinct CDR3 sequences, approximately 50% recorded once. Germline V CDR1 and CDR2: MGHDK, SYGVNS. J gave up 1 base and V 2 bases, and 2 bases lay outside the gene matches. CDR3 length equals 16 residues. The study, taken as a whole, reports: Donor CMV status, an unknown factor, possibly confounded changes in expanded clonotypes.

The sample comprised blood. The TCR comes from a woman aged 60-75 years in good health. The gene calls are TRBV25-1 and TRBJ2-6, with 7 bases aligning to TRBD2. CDR3 loop: CASSEAGASGANVLTF. The CDR3, as DNA: TGTGCCAGCAGTGAAGCGGGAGCTTCTGGGGCCAACGTCCTGACTTTC.